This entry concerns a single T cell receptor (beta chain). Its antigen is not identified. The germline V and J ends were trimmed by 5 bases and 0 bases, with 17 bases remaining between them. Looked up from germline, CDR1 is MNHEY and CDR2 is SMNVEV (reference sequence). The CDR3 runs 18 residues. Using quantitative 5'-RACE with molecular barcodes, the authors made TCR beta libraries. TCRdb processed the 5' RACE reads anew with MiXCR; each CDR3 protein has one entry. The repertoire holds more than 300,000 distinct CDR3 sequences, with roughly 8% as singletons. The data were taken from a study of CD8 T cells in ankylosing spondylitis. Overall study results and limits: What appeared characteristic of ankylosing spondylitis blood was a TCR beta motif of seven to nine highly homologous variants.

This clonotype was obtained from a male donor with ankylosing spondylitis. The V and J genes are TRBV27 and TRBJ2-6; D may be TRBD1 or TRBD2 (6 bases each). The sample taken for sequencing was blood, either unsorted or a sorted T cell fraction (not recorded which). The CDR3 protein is CASSVIGGLGSGANVLTF. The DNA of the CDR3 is TGTGCCAGCAGTGTGATCGGGGGCTTGGGCTCTGGGGCCAACGTCCTGACTTTC. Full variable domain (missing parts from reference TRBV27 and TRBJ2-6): EAQVTQNPRYLITVTGKKLTVTCSQNMNHEYMSWYRQDPGLGLRQIYYSMNVEVTDKGDVPEGYKVSRKEKRNFPLILESPSPNQTSLYFCASSVIGGLGSGANVLTFGAGSRLTVL.